These 8 T cell receptor beta chains share one sample of origin, sequenced in a study of spatial heterogeneity in lung cancer. Their antigen targets remain unknown. Specified time point: sample taken at primary tumor resection. Study-wide findings and caveats: Tumoral mutation counts were tracked by counts of expanded intratumoral alpha and beta TCRs.

TCRdb fed the 5' RACE reads into MiXCR, producing one record per CDR3 protein. The table shows roughly 10,000 distinct CDR3 sequences, with around 12% occurring only once. Sequenced material: lung tumor tissue, taken at surgery. Receptor source: a male donor with early-stage non-small cell lung cancer.

This clonotype was picked up many times. The library was designed around alpha chains, so this beta chain is a stray read whose abundance carries little weight. The genes are TRBV21-1 and TRBJ2-7; TRBD2 reflects the table's D call only, with no check against the DNA. TRBV21-1 is a known pseudogene. This CDR3 has 16 amino acids. CDR3 in amino acids: CASSKGRSGVPYEQYF. The CDR3 DNA sequence: TGTGCCAGCAGCAAAGGTCGGAGCGGAGTCCCCTACGAGCAGTACTTC.

This clonotype was seen many times. This beta chain is an unintended read in a library built for alpha chains; its size means little. J is TRBJ2-2 and V is TRBV18; the match to TRBD1 covers 8 bases. The germline V gene has CDR1 KGHSH and CDR2 LQKENI. V trimming: 6 bases; J trimming: 4 bases; junction bases outside the gene matches: 10. The CDR3 is 16 amino acids. CDR3 DNA: TGTGCCAGCTCCAGGACAGGGAGCCCGAGCACCGGGGAGCTGTTTTTT. Its translation is CASSRTGSPSTGELFF.

This clonotype was observed many times. The library was designed around alpha chains, so this beta chain is a stray read whose abundance carries little weight. The rearrangement uses TRBV7-9 and TRBJ1-1; possible D gene TRBD1, 6 bases. Trimming took off 2 bases at V and 4 bases at J, with 20 bases between the two ends. Looked up from germline, CDR1 is SEHNR and CDR2 is FQNEAQ (reference sequence). This CDR3 is 17 amino acids long. The CDR3 region has the DNA TGTGCCAGCAGCTTACGTGGCGGACCCAGGGGATCCACTGAAGCTTTCTTT. Translated, it gives CASSLRGGPRGSTEAFF.

This clonotype was observed once. Little can be read into the size of this beta chain, an off-target read in a library designed for alpha chains. V and J are TRBV4-3 and TRBJ2-7, with D perhaps matching TRBD2 (6 bases). This CDR3 contains 15 residues. With 1 base removed from V and 5 bases from J, the gap between germline ends came to 15 bases. Per the germline V gene, CDR1 is LGHNA and CDR2 is YSLEER. CDR3 amino acids: CASSQVFGLPDEQYF. DNA for the CDR3: TGCGCCAGCAGCCAAGTCTTCGGACTACCCGACGAGCAGTACTTC.

This clonotype was detected ten times or more. Little can be read into the size of this beta chain, an off-target read in a library designed for alpha chains. The chain couples TRBV18 to TRBJ2-3; D unclear. CDR3 length: 16 amino acids. V lost 0 bases, J lost 0 bases, and 10 bases lay in between. Germline V lookup: CDR1 KGHSH, CDR2 LQKENI. CDR3 loop: CASSPPSIASTDTQYF. CDR3 in DNA: TGTGCCAGCTCACCACCCAGCATTGCTAGCACAGATACGCAGTATTTT.

Details on this clonotype: A library made for alpha chains picked up this beta chain off target, so its size means little. The V gene is TRBV6-5, the J gene TRBJ2-7, with 7 bases that match TRBD2. The germline CDR1 and CDR2 sequences are MNHEY and SVGAGI. Germline trimming cut 5 bases from V and 5 bases from J; bases unmatched to any gene: 18. The CDR3 has 17 amino acids. The CDR3 region is CASSPSAGVPPSHEQYF. The CDR3 DNA follows: TGTGCCAGCAGTCCCTCGGCGGGAGTCCCTCCTTCCCACGAGCAGTACTTC.

There are many counts of this clonotype. This beta chain came through as a stray read in a library set up for alpha chains, and its size says little. The V and J genes are TRBV12-3 or TRBV12-4 and TRBJ2-7; 9 bases map to TRBD1. V trimming: 6 bases; J trimming: 3 bases; junction bases outside the gene matches: 9. The length of the CDR3 is 15 residues. The CDR3 loop reads CASSGGQGSNYEQYF. The CDR3 region has the DNA TGTGCCAGCAGCGGAGGACAGGGGTCCAACTACGAGCAGTACTTC.

Worth noting for this clonotype: In a library made to pick up alpha chains, this beta chain is a stray read with a size that means little. The chain uses TRBV4-2 and TRBJ2-7; TRBD2 agrees at 12 bases. Germline loops: CDR1 LGHNA, CDR2 YNFKEQ. The CDR3 runs 15 residues. The ends lost 0 bases at V and 5 bases at J; junction bases unmatched: 2. The CDR3 coding sequence is TGTGCCAGCAGCCAAGAGACTAGCGGGAGAAACGAGCAGTACTTC. The encoded protein is CASSQETSGRNEQYF.